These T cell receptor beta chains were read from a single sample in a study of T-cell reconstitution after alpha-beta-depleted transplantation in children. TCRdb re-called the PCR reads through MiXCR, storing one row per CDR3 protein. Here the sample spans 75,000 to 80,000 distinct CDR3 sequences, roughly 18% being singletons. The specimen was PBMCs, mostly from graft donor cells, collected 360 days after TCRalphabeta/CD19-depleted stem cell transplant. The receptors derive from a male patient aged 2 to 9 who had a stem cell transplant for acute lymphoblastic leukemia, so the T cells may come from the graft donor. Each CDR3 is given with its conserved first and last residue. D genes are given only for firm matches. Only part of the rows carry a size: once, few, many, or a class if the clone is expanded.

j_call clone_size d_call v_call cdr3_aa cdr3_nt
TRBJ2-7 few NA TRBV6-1 CASIRRVGPYEQYF TGTGCCAGCATCCGCAGGGTAGGGCCCTACGAGCAGTACTTC
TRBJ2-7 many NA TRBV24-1 CATRARSLSLNSYEQYF TGTGCCACCAGGGCCCGTTCTTTGTCCCTGAACTCCTACGAGCAGTACTTC
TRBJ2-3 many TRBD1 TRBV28 CASSLPTTGAGTQYF TGTGCCAGCAGTTTACCCACAACAGGGGCCGGTACGCAGTATTTT
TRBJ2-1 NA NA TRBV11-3 CASSPHLSSYNEQFF TGTGCCAGCAGCCCCCATCTAAGCTCCTACAATGAGCAGTTCTTC
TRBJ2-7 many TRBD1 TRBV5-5 CASSAVPGTGSPHEQYF TGTGCCAGCAGCGCGGTGCCCGGGACAGGGTCTCCCCACGAGCAGTACTTC
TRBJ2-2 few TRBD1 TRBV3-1 CASKGTGALAGELFF TGTGCCAGCAAGGGGACAGGGGCATTGGCCGGGGAGCTGTTTTTT
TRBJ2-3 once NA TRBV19 CASRPLSAPTDTQYF TGTGCCAGCCGACCCTTAAGCGCCCCCACAGATACGCAGTATTTT
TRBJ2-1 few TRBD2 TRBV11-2 CASSLPRLAGENEQFF TGTGCCAGCAGCTTACCCAGACTAGCGGGAGAGAATGAGCAGTTCTTC
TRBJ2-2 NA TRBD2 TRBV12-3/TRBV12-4 CASTAGLAGDPGELFF TGTGCCAGCACTGCTGGACTAGCGGGAGACCCCGGGGAGCTGTTTTTT
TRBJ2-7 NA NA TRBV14 CASSFGTPVKQYF TGTGCCAGCAGCTTTGGGACCCCCGTGAAGCAGTACTTC
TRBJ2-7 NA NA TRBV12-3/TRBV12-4 CASSLVDSGEQYF TGTGCCAGCAGTTTGGTGGACTCTGGAGAGCAGTACTTC
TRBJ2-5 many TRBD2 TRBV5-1 CASSRTSWETQYF TGCGCCAGCAGCCGGACTAGCTGGGAGACCCAGTACTTC
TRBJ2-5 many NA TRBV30 CAWSPFSEGETQYF TGTGCCTGGAGCCCCTTTTCGGAGGGAGAGACCCAGTACTTC
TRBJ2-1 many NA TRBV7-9 CASSLIFSRVFF TGTGCCAGCAGCTTAATTTTCTCCCGGGTGTTCTTC
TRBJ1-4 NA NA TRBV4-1 CASSHRRWGEKLFF TGCGCCAGCAGCCACCGGCGGTGGGGTGAAAAACTGTTTTTT
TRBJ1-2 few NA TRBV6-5 CASSYSSGTTYTF TGTGCCAGCAGTTACTCATCCGGGACAACCTACACCTTC
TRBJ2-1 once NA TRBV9 CASSVGQGGVDNYNEQFF TGTGCCAGCAGCGTAGGTCAGGGTGGGGTCGACAACTACAATGAGCAGTTCTTC
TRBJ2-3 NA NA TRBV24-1 CATSDLPPWRTDTQYF TGTGCCACCAGTGATTTGCCTCCTTGGCGGACAGATACGCAGTATTTT
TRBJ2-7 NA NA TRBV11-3 CASSFTGLPYEQYF TGTGCCAGCAGCTTTACAGGACTCCCCTACGAGCAGTACTTC
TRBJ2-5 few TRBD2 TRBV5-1 CASSLGTSEETQYF TGCGCCAGCAGCTTGGGGACTAGCGAAGAGACCCAGTACTTC
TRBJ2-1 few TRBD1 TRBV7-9 CASSLGRSRDRSYNEQFF TGTGCCAGCAGCCTAGGCCGATCCCGGGACAGGAGCTACAATGAGCAGTTCTTC
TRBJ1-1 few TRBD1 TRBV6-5 CASSYRLGTGGNTEAFF TGTGCCAGCAGTTACCGACTCGGGACAGGCGGGAACACTGAAGCTTTCTTT
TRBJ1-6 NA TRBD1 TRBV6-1 CASRTGGVGSPLHF TGTGCCAGCAGAACAGGGGGCGTCGGATCACCCCTCCACTTT
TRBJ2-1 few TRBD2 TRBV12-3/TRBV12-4 CASSLSLAGPNEQFF TGTGCCAGCAGTTTGTCGCTAGCGGGCCCCAATGAGCAGTTCTTC
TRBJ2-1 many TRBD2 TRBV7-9 CASSSGLANYNEQFF TGTGCCAGCAGCTCTGGACTAGCGAACTACAATGAGCAGTTCTTC
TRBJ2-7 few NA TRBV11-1 CASSLVFGSDRNYPEQYF TGTGCCAGCAGCTTAGTTTTTGGTAGCGACCGGAACTACCCGGAGCAGTACTTC
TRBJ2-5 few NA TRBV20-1 CSARAYQETQYF TGCAGTGCTAGGGCCTACCAAGAGACCCAGTACTTC
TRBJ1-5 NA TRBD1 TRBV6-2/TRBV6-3 CASSVDRVSQPQHF TGTGCCAGCAGTGTGGACAGGGTAAGCCAGCCCCAGCATTTT
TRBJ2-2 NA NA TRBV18 CASSPQPREYTGELFF TGTGCCAGCTCACCACAACCCCGGGAGTACACCGGGGAGCTGTTTTTT
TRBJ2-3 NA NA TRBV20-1 CSARGGHTDTQYF TGCAGTGCTAGAGGGGGCCATACAGATACGCAGTATTTT
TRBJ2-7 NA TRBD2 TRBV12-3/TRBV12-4 CASSRLAGSYEQYF TGTGCCAGCAGCCGACTAGCGGGAAGCTACGAGCAGTACTTC
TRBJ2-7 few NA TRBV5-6 CASSRGQDPYEQYF TGTGCCAGCAGCAGGGGACAAGACCCTTACGAGCAGTACTTC
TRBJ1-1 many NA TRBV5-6 CASSLLRDEAFF TGTGCCAGCAGCTTGTTACGAGATGAAGCTTTCTTT
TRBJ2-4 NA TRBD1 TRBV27 CASRRQGATKNIQYF TGTGCCAGCAGGCGACAGGGGGCGACCAAAAACATTCAGTACTTC
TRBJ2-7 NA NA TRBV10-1 CASSDRNRAGEQYF TGCGCCAGCAGTGATCGAAACAGGGCCGGGGAGCAGTACTTC
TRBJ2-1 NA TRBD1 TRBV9 CASSDHRDRDRGEQFF TGTGCCAGCAGCGACCACCGGGACAGGGATAGGGGTGAGCAGTTCTTC
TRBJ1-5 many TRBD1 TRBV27 CASSLTGRQPQHF TGTGCCAGCAGCTTGACAGGGAGGCAGCCCCAGCATTTT
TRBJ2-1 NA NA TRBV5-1 CASSFSWPRTREDAYNEQFF TGCGCCAGCAGCTTTAGTTGGCCCCGAACCAGGGAAGATGCCTACAATGAGCAGTTCTTC
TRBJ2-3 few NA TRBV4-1 CASSQESTDTQYF TGCGCCAGCAGCCAAGAATCCACAGATACGCAGTATTTT
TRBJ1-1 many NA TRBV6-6 CASTGAGGMNTEAFF TGTGCCAGCACAGGGGCCGGGGGCATGAACACTGAAGCTTTCTTT
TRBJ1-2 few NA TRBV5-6 CASSPVGRRSYGYTF TGTGCCAGCAGCCCGGTCGGTCGACGGTCCTATGGCTACACCTTC
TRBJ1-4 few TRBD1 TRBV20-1 CSAGIRDRGLSNEKLFF TGCAGTGCGGGAATCCGGGACAGGGGGCTCTCTAATGAAAAACTGTTTTTT